The 24 T cell receptor beta chains in this list originate from one sample, sequenced in a study of control samples from healthy donors and cancer patients. The table came from immunoSEQ multiplex PCR; TCRdb's copy has only in-frame clones and leaves some out. The sample consists of 130,000 to 150,000 clones, under 90% of them appearing once. Sequencing was performed on blood. The receptors were gathered from a man between 25 and 39 years old in good health.

This clone has just a few counts. The chain recombines TRBV15 with TRBJ1-2; D is perhaps TRBD1 (5 bases). The CDR3 sequence is 14 residues long. In germline, CDR1 is LNHNV, CDR2 YYDKDF (reference sequence). V was cut by 0 bases and J by 2 bases, with 7 bases left in between. The CDR3 spells CATSREGVNYGYTF. DNA of the CDR3: TGTGCCACCAGCAGAGAGGGGGTAAACTATGGCTACACCTTC. Looking up the rest from reference TRBV15 and TRBJ1-2 gives the full variable domain: DAMVIQNPRYQVTQFGKPVTLSCSQTLNHNVMYWYQQKSSQAPKLLFHYYDKDFNNEADTPDNFQSRRPNTSFCFLDIRSPGLGDTAMYLCATSREGVNYGYTFGSGTRLTVV.

The gene calls are TRBV6-5 and TRBJ1-2, with 7 nucleotides matching TRBD1. Germline trimming cut 7 bases from V and 8 bases from J; bases unmatched to any gene: 10. This CDR3 has 13 amino acids. Germline values: CDR1 MNHEY, CDR2 SVGAGI. CDR3 nucleotides: TGTGCCAGCACGAACAGGGGCCTTTGGGGCTACACCTTC. Protein sequence: CASTNRGLWGYTF.

The J gene is TRBJ2-6, the V gene TRBV18; D gene ambiguous. This CDR3 is built from 19 residues. Germline lookup yields CDR1 KGHSH and CDR2 LQKENI. The ends were cut back, 3 bases at V and 1 base at J, with 19 bases in the middle. In nucleotides, the CDR3 is TGTGCCAGCTCACCTAACCCAGGCAGTGCGCAATCTGGGGCCAACGTCCTGACTTTC. It yields the protein CASSPNPGSAQSGANVLTF.

This sequence joins TRBV10-3 and TRBJ1-1, with 11 bases lining up with TRBD1. This CDR3 spans 13 amino acids. Germline V CDR1 and CDR2: ENHRY, SYGVKD. V was pared by 10 bases and J by 5 bases, with 6 bases of the junction left unmatched. CDR3 region: CATGTGGKTEAFF. As DNA, the CDR3 is TGTGCCACTGGGACAGGGGGAAAAACTGAAGCTTTCTTT.

The rearrangement joins TRBV24-1 to TRBJ2-7, with 8 bases matching TRBD1. The CDR3 covers 14 residues. The V gene end was trimmed by 3 bases and the J gene end by 4 bases; junction bases not matched to a gene: 4. The V gene's germline CDR1 is KGHDR and CDR2 SFDVKD. The chain's CDR3 is CATSDTGTGYEQYF. The CDR3 DNA sequence: TGTGCCACCAGTGATACCGGGACAGGATACGAGCAGTACTTC.

V is TRBV6-5 and J is TRBJ1-5, with D possibly being TRBD1 (5 bases). Looked up from germline, CDR1 is MNHEY and CDR2 is SVGAGI. V gave up 10 bases and J gave up 0 bases, with 10 bases separating them. This CDR3 is 13 amino acids long. The CDR3 DNA is TGTGCCACGGGGGGATCTAGCAATCAGCCCCAGCATTTT. This codes for CATGGSSNQPQHF.

The rearrangement uses TRBV5-1 and TRBJ2-5; 8 nucleotides match TRBD1. This CDR3 is built from 15 residues. Germline V gene sequence: CDR1 SGHRS, CDR2 YFSETQ. The ends lost 4 bases at V and 5 bases at J; junction bases unmatched: 10. CDR3 DNA: TGCGCCAGCAGCGCCGGACAGGGAACTCGGGAGACCCAGTACTTC. Amino acid sequence: CASSAGQGTRETQYF. Full variable domain (remainder filled in from reference TRBV5-1 and TRBJ2-5): KAGVTQTPRYLIKTRGQQVTLSCSPISGHRSVSWYQQTPGQGLQFLFEYFSETQRNKGNFPGRFSGRQFSNSRSEMNVSTLELGDSALYLCASSAGQGTRETQYFGPGTRLLVL.

The V gene is TRBV11-2, the J gene TRBJ2-2, with TRBD2 as a possible D gene (5 bases). V lost 3 bases to trimming and J lost 6 bases, with 17 bases between them. Germline CDR1 and CDR2: SGHAT and FQNNGV. The CDR3 runs to 16 residues. DNA for the CDR3: TGTGCCAGCAGCTTCCCGGGGTCTCAAACGGCCGGGGAGCTGTTTTTT. Amino acid sequence: CASSFPGSQTAGELFF.

The J gene is TRBJ2-1, the V gene TRBV25-1, with D uncertain. CDR3 length equals 14 residues. The germline gives CDR1 MGHDK, CDR2 SYGVNS. V was shortened by 3 bases and J by 4 bases, with 10 bases between the two germline ends. CDR3 in amino acids: CASSDRRVYNEQFF. The CDR3 DNA follows: TGTGCCAGCAGTGACAGACGAGTGTACAATGAGCAGTTCTTC.

V is TRBV6-5 and J is TRBJ2-7, with 10 bases aligning to TRBD1. Looked up from germline, CDR1 is MNHEY and CDR2 is SVGAGI. The CDR3 spans 15 residues. V lost 6 bases and J lost 1; bases outside the gene matches: 6. This CDR3 reads CASRGGQGRSYEQYF. The CDR3 DNA sequence: TGTGCCAGCAGGGGGGGACAGGGGCGGTCCTACGAGCAGTACTTC.

The chain is built from TRBV6-2 or TRBV6-3 and TRBJ2-1, with TRBD2 matching 9 bases. J was trimmed by 9 bases and V by 6 bases; bases with no gene match: 18. There are 17 residues in the CDR3. CDR1 MNHEY and CDR2 SVGEGT come from the germline V gene. The CDR3 DNA sequence: TGTGCCAGCAGCCCTCTCGTATCTAGCGGGAAAGGGGGTGAGCAGTTCTTC. Translating it yields CASSPLVSSGKGGEQFF.

The chain joins TRBV6-5 to TRBJ1-2; D uncertain. This CDR3 has 13 residues. The germline V and J ends were trimmed by 0 bases and 8 bases, with 10 bases remaining between them. Germline values: CDR1 MNHEY, CDR2 SVGAGI. CDR3 sequence: CASSYSAGYGYTF. In DNA, the CDR3 is TGTGCCAGCAGTTACTCGGCCGGGTACGGCTACACCTTC.

The chain links TRBV11-3 to TRBJ2-2; D possibly corresponds to TRBD1 (5 bases). V was trimmed by 1 base and J by 5 bases, leaving 14 bases between them. CDR1 SGHNT and CDR2 YENEEA come from the germline V gene. The CDR3 is made up of 16 amino acids. CDR3 sequence: CASSLAYKKGTGELFF. CDR3 nucleotide sequence: TGTGCCAGCAGCTTAGCTTATAAAAAGGGGACCGGGGAGCTGTTTTTT.

This clone showed up just a few times. V and J are TRBV7-2 and TRBJ2-7; 15 bases agree with TRBD2. The germline V gene has CDR1 SGHTA and CDR2 FQGNSA. There are 16 residues in the CDR3. V lost 5 bases, J lost 5 bases, and 7 bases stayed unmatched. In DNA form, the CDR3 reads TGTGCCAGCAGCCTGTCGGGGACTAGCGGGAGGAACGAGCAGTACTTC. Translating gives CASSLSGTSGRNEQYF.

The rearrangement uses TRBV29-1 and TRBJ2-7, with D possibly matching TRBD1 (6 bases). From germline, CDR1 is SQVTM and CDR2 ANQGSEA. The CDR3 length is 10 residues. V lost 4 bases, J lost 6 bases, and 7 bases lay in between. CDR3 protein: CSVGDIEQYF. For the CDR3, the DNA is TGCAGCGTTGGGGACATCGAGCAGTACTTC.

V usage is TRBV18 and J usage is TRBJ2-3; D is perhaps TRBD2 (6 bases). This CDR3 has 14 amino acids. Germline V CDR1 and CDR2: KGHSH, LQKENI. The V end lost 3 bases, the J end lost 3 bases, and 10 bases lay between the germline ends. The CDR3 DNA follows: TGTGCCAGCTCACCCCCGACTAGAACAGATACGCAGTATTTT. Translating it yields CASSPPTRTDTQYF.

CDR3 amino acids: CASSSRTSGRAIPAGELFF. The CDR3 DNA is TGTGCCAGCAGCTCACGGACTAGCGGGAGGGCCATTCCCGCCGGGGAGCTGTTTTTT. This chain links TRBV9 with TRBJ2-2, with 15 bases aligning to TRBD2. Trimming removed 4 bases from V and 6 bases from J; junction bases left unmatched: 13. The CDR3 spans 19 residues. Germline V CDR1 and CDR2: SGDLS, YYNGEE.

As for this clone: The same CDR3 is also encoded by other DNA sequences in this sample. The chain combines TRBV9 with TRBJ1-2, with a weak D call TRBD1 (5 bases). CDR3 length: 13 residues. From germline, CDR1 is SGDLS and CDR2 YYNGEE. The germline V and J ends were trimmed by 0 bases and 4 bases, with 7 bases remaining between them. CDR3 sequence reads: CASSVGGVYGYTF. CDR3 sequence (DNA): TGTGCCAGCAGCGTAGGAGGGGTCTATGGCTACACCTTC.

V is TRBV30 and J is TRBJ1-6; perhaps TRBD1 as D (6 bases). This CDR3 has 14 residues. V was trimmed by 3 bases and J by 10 bases, leaving 16 bases between them. Germline V gene sequence: CDR1 GTSNPN, CDR2 SVGIG (reference sequence). Here the CDR3 DNA reads TGTGCCTGGAGCTCCGAGGGGGGAAGATCACCCCTCCACTTT. Amino acids: CAWSSEGGRSPLHF.

CDR3 loop: CASSPAPLAHSNQPQHF. The CDR3 DNA reads TGTGCCAGCAGCCCCGCCCCCCTCGCCCATAGCAATCAGCCCCAGCATTTT. The chain is built from TRBV7-8 and TRBJ1-5; D gene uncertain. Trimming shortened V by 5 bases and J by 0 bases, and 17 bases separated the two germline ends. Per the germline V gene, CDR1 is SGHVS and CDR2 is FQNEAQ. The CDR3 consists of 17 residues.

CDR3 sequence reads: CASKERTSGKTDTQYF. The CDR3 coding sequence is TGTGCCAGCAAAGAACGGACTAGCGGGAAAACAGATACGCAGTATTTT. The chain joins TRBV7-2 to TRBJ2-3; 12 bases are shared with TRBD2. The V and J ends lost 7 bases and 3 bases, in that order; junction bases with no gene match: 8. The CDR3 has 16 residues. From germline, CDR1 is SGHTA and CDR2 FQGNSA.

On this clone itself: Distinct nucleotide sequences in the sample also encode this CDR3. The J gene is TRBJ2-5, the V gene TRBV3-1 (or the pseudogene TRBV3-2); no firm D call. Germline loops: CDR1 LGHDT, CDR2 YNNKEL (reference sequence). V shed 1 base and J shed 5 bases, with 5 bases lying between them. The CDR3 runs 12 residues. CDR3 DNA: TGTGCCAGCAGCCAAGTCGGGGAGACCCAGTACTTC. This sequence encodes CASSQVGETQYF.

This clone is a singleton in its sample. The V call is TRBV6-5, the J call TRBJ1-2, with 7 bases that match TRBD1. CDR3 size: 16 residues. Trimming cost V 0 bases and J 4 bases; bases outside gene matches: 8. Per the germline V gene, CDR1 is MNHEY and CDR2 is SVGAGI. The CDR3 loop reads CASSYSGTASRYGYTF. The CDR3 DNA reads TGTGCCAGCAGTTACTCGGGGACAGCTTCTCGCTATGGCTACACCTTC.

J is TRBJ2-7 and V is TRBV5-1; D not certain. Trimming cost V 4 bases and J 6 bases, with 11 bases left between them. Germline V gene lookup returns CDR1 SGHRS and CDR2 YFSETQ. The CDR3 is 12 amino acids. The CDR3 region has the DNA TGCGCCAGCAGCCCCTTTGGAAGCGAGCAGTACTTC. As protein: CASSPFGSEQYF. Full variable domain (rest looked up from reference TRBV5-1 and TRBJ2-7): KAGVTQTPRYLIKTRGQQVTLSCSPISGHRSVSWYQQTPGQGLQFLFEYFSETQRNKGNFPGRFSGRQFSNSRSEMNVSTLELGDSALYLCASSPFGSEQYFGPGTRLTVT.